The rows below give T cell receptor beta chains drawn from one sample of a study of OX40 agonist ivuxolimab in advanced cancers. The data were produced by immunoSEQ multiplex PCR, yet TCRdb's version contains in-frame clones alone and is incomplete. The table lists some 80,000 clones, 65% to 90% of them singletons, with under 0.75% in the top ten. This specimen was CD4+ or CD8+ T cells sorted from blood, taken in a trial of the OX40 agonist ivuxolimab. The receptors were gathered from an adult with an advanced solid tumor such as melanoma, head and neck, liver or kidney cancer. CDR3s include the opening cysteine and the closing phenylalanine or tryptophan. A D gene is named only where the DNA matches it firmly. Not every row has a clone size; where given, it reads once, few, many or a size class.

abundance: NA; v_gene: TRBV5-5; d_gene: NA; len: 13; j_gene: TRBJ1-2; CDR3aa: CASRRLINYGYTF; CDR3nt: TGTGCCAGCAGAAGACTGATTAACTATGGCTACACCTTC
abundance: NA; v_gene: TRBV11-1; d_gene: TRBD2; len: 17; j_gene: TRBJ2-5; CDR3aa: CASSFLPSGGADETQYF; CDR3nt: TGTGCCAGCAGCTTTCTTCCTAGCGGGGGGGCCGACGAGACCCAGTACTTC
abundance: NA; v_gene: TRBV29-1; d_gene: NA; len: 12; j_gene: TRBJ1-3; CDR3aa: CSVSQGGNTIYF; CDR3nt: TGCAGCGTTTCCCAGGGAGGAAACACCATATATTTT
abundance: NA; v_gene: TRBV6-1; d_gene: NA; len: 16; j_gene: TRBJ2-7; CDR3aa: CASSDETATRAYEQYF; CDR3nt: TGTGCCAGCAGTGATGAAACTGCGACCAGGGCCTACGAGCAGTACTTC
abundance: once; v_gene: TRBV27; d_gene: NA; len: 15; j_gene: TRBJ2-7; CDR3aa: CASSDPPLGAHEQYF; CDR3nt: TGTGCCAGCAGCGATCCCCCATTGGGGGCCCACGAGCAGTACTTC
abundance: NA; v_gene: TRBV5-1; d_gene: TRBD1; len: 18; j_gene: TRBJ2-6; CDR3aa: CASSWSGTGPSGANVLTF; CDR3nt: TGCGCCAGCAGCTGGTCCGGGACAGGACCCTCTGGGGCCAACGTCCTGACTTTC
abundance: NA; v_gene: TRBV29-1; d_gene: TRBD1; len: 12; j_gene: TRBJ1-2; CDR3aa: CSVVGQGYGYTF; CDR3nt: TGCAGCGTCGTCGGACAGGGGTATGGCTACACCTTC
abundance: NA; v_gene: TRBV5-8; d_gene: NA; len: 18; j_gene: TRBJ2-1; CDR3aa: CASKRGWEYAMSGNEQFF; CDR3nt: TGTGCCAGCAAGAGGGGGTGGGAGTATGCCATGAGCGGCAATGAGCAGTTCTTC
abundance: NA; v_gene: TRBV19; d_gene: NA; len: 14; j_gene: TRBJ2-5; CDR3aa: CASSMRRDQETQYF; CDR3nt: TGTGCCAGTAGTATGAGGAGGGACCAAGAGACCCAGTACTTC
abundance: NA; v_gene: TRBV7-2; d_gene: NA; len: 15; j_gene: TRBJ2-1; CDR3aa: CASSLGPASNNEQFF; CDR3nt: TGTGCCAGCAGCTTAGGGCCAGCCAGTAACAATGAGCAGTTCTTC
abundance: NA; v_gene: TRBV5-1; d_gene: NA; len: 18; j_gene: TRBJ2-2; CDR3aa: CASSLGYRRTLNTGELFF; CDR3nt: TGCGCCAGCAGCTTGGGGTACAGAAGGACACTCAACACCGGGGAGCTGTTTTTT
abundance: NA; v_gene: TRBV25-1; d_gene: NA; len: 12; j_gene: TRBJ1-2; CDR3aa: CASSEGNYGYTF; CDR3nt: TGTGCCAGCAGTGAGGGGAACTATGGCTACACCTTC
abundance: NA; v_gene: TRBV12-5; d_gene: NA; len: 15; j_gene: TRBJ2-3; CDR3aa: CASGDWASVSDTQYF; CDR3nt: TGTGCTAGTGGGGATTGGGCTAGCGTTTCAGATACGCAGTATTTT
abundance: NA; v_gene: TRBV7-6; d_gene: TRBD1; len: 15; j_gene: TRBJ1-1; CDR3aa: CASSALTGGNTEAFF; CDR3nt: TGTGCCAGCAGCGCACTAACAGGGGGGAACACTGAAGCTTTCTTT
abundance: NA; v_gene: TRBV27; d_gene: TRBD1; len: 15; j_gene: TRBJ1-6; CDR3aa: CASSLTGGPGSPLHF; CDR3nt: TGTGCCAGCAGTTTGACAGGGGGCCCAGGTTCACCCCTCCACTTT
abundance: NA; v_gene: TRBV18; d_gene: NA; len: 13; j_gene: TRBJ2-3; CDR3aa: CASSPLAEDTQYF; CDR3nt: TGTGCCAGCTCACCATTAGCCGAAGATACGCAGTATTTT
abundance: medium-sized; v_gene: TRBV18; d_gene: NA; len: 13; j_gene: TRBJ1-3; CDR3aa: CASSPKTRNTIYF; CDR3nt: TGTGCCAGCTCACCAAAGACGCGAAACACCATATATTTT
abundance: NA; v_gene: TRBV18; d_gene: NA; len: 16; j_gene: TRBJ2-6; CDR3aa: CASSPNAREGANVLTF; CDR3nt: TGTGCCAGCTCACCCAACGCCAGGGAGGGGGCCAACGTCCTGACTTTC
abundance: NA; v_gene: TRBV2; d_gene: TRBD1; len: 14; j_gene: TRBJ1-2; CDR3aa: CASRPGDRGYGYTF; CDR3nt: TGTGCCAGCAGACCCGGGGACAGGGGTTATGGCTACACCTTC
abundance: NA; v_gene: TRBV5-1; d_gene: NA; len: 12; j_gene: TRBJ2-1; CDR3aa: CASSLGGHEQFF; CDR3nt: TGCGCCAGCAGCTTGGGTGGGCATGAGCAGTTCTTC
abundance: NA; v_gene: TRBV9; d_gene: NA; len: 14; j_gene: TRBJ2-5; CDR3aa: CASSPPATQETQYF; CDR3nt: TGTGCCAGCAGCCCCCCCGCCACCCAAGAGACCCAGTACTTC
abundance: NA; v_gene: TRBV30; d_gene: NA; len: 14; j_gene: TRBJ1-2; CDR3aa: CAWTPGSAVYGYTF; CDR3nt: TGTGCCTGGACCCCAGGGTCGGCGGTCTATGGCTACACCTTC
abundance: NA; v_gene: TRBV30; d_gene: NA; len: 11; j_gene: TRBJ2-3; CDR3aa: CAWRSPDTQYF; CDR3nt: TGTGCCTGGAGAAGCCCAGATACGCAGTATTTT
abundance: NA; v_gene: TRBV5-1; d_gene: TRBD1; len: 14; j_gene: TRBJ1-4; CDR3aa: CASSHRGQSEKLFF; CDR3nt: TGCGCCAGCAGCCATAGGGGACAGTCCGAAAAACTGTTTTTT
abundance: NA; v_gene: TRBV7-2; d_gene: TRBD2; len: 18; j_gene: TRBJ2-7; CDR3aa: CASSLVGLAGVSSYEQYF; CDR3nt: TGTGCCAGCAGCTTAGTGGGACTAGCGGGGGTAAGCTCCTACGAGCAGTACTTC
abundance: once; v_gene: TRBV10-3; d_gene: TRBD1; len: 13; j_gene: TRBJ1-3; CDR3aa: CAISVTGLDTIYF; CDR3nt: TGTGCCATCAGTGTGACAGGGCTAGACACCATATATTTT
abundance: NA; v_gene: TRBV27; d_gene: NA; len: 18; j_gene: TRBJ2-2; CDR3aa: CASSLEGRAMTNTGELFF; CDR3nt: TGTGCCAGCAGTTTAGAGGGCAGGGCGATGACGAACACCGGGGAGCTGTTTTTT
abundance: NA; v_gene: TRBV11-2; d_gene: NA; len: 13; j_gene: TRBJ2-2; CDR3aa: CASSSSVPGELFF; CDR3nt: TGTGCCAGCAGCTCCTCAGTACCCGGGGAGCTGTTTTTT
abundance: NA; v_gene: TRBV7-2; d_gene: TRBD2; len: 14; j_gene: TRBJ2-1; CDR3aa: CASSRTSGDNEQFF; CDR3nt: TGTGCCAGCAGCCGAACTAGCGGCGACAATGAGCAGTTCTTC
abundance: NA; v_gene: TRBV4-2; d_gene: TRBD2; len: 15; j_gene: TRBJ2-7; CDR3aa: CASTRSTSGGYEQYF; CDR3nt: TGTGCCAGCACCAGATCGACTAGCGGGGGTTACGAGCAGTACTTC
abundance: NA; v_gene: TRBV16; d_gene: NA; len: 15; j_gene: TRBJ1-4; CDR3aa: CASSYDRSTNEKLFF; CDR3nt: TGTGCCAGCAGTTATGACAGATCAACTAATGAAAAACTGTTTTTT
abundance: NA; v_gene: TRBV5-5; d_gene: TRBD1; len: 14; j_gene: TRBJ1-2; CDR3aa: CASSREDRVYGYTF; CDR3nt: TGTGCCAGCAGCCGCGAGGACAGGGTCTACGGCTACACCTTC
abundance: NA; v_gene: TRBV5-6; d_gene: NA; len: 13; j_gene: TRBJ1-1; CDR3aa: CASSLRPNTEAFF; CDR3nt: TGTGCCAGCAGCTTGAGGCCGAACACTGAAGCTTTCTTT
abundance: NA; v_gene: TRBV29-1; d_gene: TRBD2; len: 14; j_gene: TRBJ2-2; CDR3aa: CSGRGGGGTGELFF; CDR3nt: TGCAGCGGCCGGGGCGGGGGGGGCACCGGGGAGCTGTTTTTT
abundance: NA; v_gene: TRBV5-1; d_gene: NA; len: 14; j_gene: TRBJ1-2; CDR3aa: CASSLDGGAPGYTF; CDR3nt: TGCGCCAGCAGCTTGGATGGGGGGGCGCCGGGCTACACCTTC
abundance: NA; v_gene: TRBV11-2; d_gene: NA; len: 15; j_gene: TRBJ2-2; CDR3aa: CASSPSGFYTGELFF; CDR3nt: TGTGCCAGCAGCCCGTCTGGGTTTTACACCGGGGAGCTGTTTTTT
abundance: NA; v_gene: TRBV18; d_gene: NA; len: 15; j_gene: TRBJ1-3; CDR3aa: CASSPGSLSGNTIYF; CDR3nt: TGTGCCAGCTCCCCGGGGTCGTTATCTGGAAACACCATATATTTT
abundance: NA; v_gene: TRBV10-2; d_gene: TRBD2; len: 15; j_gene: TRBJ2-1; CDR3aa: CASSAGTSGAHEQFF; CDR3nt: TGCGCCAGCAGCGCCGGGACTAGCGGGGCCCATGAGCAGTTCTTC
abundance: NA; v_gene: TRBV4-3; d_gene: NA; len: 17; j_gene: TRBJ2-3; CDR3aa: CASSHDARDSGTDTQYF; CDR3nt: TGCGCCAGCAGCCATGATGCCCGGGACTCTGGGACAGATACGCAGTATTTT
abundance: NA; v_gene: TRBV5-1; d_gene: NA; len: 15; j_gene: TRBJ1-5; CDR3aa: CASSLEGSSNQPQHF; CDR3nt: TGCGCCAGCAGCTTGGAGGGTTCAAGCAATCAGCCCCAGCATTTT
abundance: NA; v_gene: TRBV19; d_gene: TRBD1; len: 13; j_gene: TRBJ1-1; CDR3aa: CASSRTGDTEAFF; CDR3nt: TGTGCCAGTAGCAGGACAGGGGACACTGAAGCTTTCTTT
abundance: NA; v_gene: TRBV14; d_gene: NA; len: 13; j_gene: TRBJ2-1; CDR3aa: CASSEVRAGEQFF; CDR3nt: TGTGCCAGCAGCGAGGTCAGGGCTGGTGAGCAGTTCTTC